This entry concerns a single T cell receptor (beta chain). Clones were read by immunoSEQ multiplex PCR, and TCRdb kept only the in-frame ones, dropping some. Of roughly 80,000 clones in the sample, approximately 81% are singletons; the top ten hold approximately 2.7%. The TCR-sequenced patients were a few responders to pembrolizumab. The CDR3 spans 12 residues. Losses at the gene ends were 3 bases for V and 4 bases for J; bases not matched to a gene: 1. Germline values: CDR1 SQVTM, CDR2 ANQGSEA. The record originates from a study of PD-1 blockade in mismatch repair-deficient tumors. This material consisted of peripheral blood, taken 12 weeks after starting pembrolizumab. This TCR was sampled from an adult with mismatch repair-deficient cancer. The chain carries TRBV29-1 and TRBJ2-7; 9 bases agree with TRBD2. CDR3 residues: CSVDLAGYEQYF. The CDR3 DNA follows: TGCAGCGTTGACCTAGCGGGATACGAGCAGTACTTC.